This TCR beta chain was identified during a study of blood T cell repertoires in COVID-19. Study-wide background: Whether acute or convalescent, the COVID-19 samples came from the United States, Italy and Spain. The analysed material was cDNA or gDNA that came from T cells, B-cell-depleted T cells, or PBMCs.

Patients from Seattle were sampled longitudinally, starting during active infection. V lost 1 base to trimming and J lost 2 bases, with 7 bases between them. Germline values: CDR1 PRHDT, CDR2 FYEKMQ (reference sequence). The CDR3 is 14 residues long. In the source study's methods: From reference gene primer amplification, estimates of nucleated cell counts were derived. Assay used: immunoSEQ multiplex PCR; TCRdb lists only in-frame clones, some missing. V and J calls plus clone size are reproduced from that table; the DNA served to infer D and trimming. The sample lists over 85,000 clones; around 90% were seen once.

What was sequenced was peripheral blood. The clonotype was recovered from a woman aged 45 to 65 with COVID-19, enrolled during active disease. V gene TRBV13 combines with J gene TRBJ2-3; D gene uncertain. The CDR3 loop reads CASSLVLPTDTQYF. In DNA form, the CDR3 reads TGTGCCAGCAGCTTAGTACTCCCCACAGATACGCAGTATTTT.